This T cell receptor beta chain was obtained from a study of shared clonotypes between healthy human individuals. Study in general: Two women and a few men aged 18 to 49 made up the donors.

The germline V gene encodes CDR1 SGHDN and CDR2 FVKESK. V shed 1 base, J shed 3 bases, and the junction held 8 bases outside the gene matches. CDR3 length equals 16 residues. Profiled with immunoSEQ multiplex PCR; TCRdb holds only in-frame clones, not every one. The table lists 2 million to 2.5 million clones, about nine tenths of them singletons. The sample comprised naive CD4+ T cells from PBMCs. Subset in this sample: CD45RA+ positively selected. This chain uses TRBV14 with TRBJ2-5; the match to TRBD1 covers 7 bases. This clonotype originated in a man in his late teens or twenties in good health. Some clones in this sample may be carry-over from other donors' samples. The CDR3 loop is CASSQVGPGQKETQYF. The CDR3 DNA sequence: TGTGCCAGCAGCCAAGTTGGGCCGGGACAGAAAGAGACCCAGTACTTC.